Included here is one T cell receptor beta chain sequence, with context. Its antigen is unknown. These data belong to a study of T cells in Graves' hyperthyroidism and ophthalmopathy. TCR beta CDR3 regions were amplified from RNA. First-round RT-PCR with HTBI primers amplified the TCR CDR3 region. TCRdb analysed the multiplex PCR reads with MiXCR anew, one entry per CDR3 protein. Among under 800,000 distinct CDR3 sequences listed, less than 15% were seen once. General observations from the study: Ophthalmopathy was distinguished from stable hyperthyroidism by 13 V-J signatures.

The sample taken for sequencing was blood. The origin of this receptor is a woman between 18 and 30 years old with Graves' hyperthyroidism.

CDR3 sequence reads: CASSHRGISEQFF. CDR3 nucleotide sequence: TGTGCCAGCAGCCATCGCGGGATTTCTGAGCAGTTCTTC. The chain has TRBV7-2 and TRBJ2-1; TRBD2 is a possible D gene (6 bases). Trimming cost V 5 bases and J 9 bases, with 14 bases left between them. The CDR3 totals 13 residues. CDR1 and CDR2 (germline): SGHTA, FQGNSA.